The 25 T cell receptor beta chains below were found in one sample sequenced in a study of OX40 agonist ivuxolimab in advanced cancers. This table comes from immunoSEQ multiplex PCR, and its TCRdb copy is limited to in-frame clones, with some not included. The data show approximately 66,000 clones, about 85% seen once. Sequencing was performed on CD4+ or CD8+ T cells sorted from blood, taken in a trial of the OX40 agonist ivuxolimab. The origin of the receptors is an adult with an advanced solid tumor such as melanoma, head and neck, liver or kidney cancer.

The V gene is TRBV29-1, the J gene TRBJ1-1; TRBD1 is a possible D gene (6 bases). Per germline, CDR1 SQVTM and CDR2 ANQGSEA. This CDR3 is 13 amino acids long. The germline V and J ends were trimmed by 6 bases and 3 bases, with 14 bases remaining between them. The DNA of the CDR3 is TGCAGCGTAACGGGACATAGGGACACTGAAGCTTTCTTT. Its translation: CSVTGHRDTEAFF.

This rearrangement joins TRBV2 to TRBJ2-1; D gene uncertain. The CDR3 loop spans 14 amino acids. V was cut by 1 base and J by 5 bases, with 9 bases left in between. The germline V gene has CDR1 SNHLY and CDR2 FYNNEI. CDR3 loop: CASSEETLNNEQFF. DNA of the CDR3: TGTGCCAGCAGTGAAGAGACACTGAACAATGAGCAGTTCTTC.

The chain joins TRBV28 to TRBJ2-5; TRBD2 might be the D (6 bases). Germline V gene sequence: CDR1 MDHEN, CDR2 SYDVKM. The V and J ends lost 3 bases and 2 bases respectively, with 13 bases between them. This CDR3 spans 15 amino acids. In DNA, the CDR3 is TGTGCCAGCAGTTTCCCCGCAGGGAGGCAAGAGACCCAGTACTTC. The encoded protein is CASSFPAGRQETQYF. Using reference TRBV28 and TRBJ2-5 for the parts outside the CDR3, the full variable domain is DVKVTQSSRYLVKRTGEKVFLECVQDMDHENMFWYRQDPGLGLRLIYFSYDVKMKEKGDIPEGYSVSREKKERFSLILESASTNQTSMYLCASSFPAGRQETQYFGPGTRLLVL.

The chain carries TRBV11-3 and TRBJ2-7, with 10 positions matching TRBD2. The V gene's germline CDR1 is SGHNT and CDR2 YENEEA. Germline trimming cut 0 bases from V and 4 bases from J; bases unmatched to any gene: 6. CDR3 length equals 16 residues. The chain's CDR3 is CASSLDSSGSFYEQYF. CDR3 DNA: TGTGCCAGCAGCTTAGATTCTAGCGGGAGTTTTTACGAGCAGTACTTC.

CDR3 nucleotide sequence: TGCGCCAGCTCGGAATGGATCTCCTACGAGCAGTACTTC. As protein: CASSEWISYEQYF. This chain joins TRBV5-1 and TRBJ2-7; no firm D call. The length of the CDR3 is 13 residues. V was pared by 7 bases and J by 0 bases, with 11 bases between. Germline V gene lookup returns CDR1 SGHRS and CDR2 YFSETQ.

The gene calls are TRBV18 and TRBJ1-1; 7 nucleotides agree with TRBD1. The CDR3 totals 14 residues. In germline, CDR1 is KGHSH, CDR2 LQKENI. V lost 2 bases, J lost 1 base, and 1 base stayed unmatched. CDR3 coding DNA: TGTGCCAGCTCACCAAGGGGGCCGAACACTGAAGCTTTCTTT. Translated, it gives CASSPRGPNTEAFF. The full variable domain, with the rest looked up from reference TRBV18 and TRBJ1-1, is NAGVMQNPRHLVRRRGQEARLRCSPMKGHSHVYWYRQLPEEGLKFMVYLQKENIIDESGMPKERFSAEFPKEGPSILRIQQVVRGDSAAYFCASSPRGPNTEAFFGQGTRLTVV.

This clone was counted a few times. This chain joins TRBV6-1 and TRBJ1-6; weak D call: TRBD1 (6 bases). Germline CDR1 MNHNS, CDR2 SASEGT. The CDR3 extends over 14 amino acids. V shed 6 bases and J shed 9 bases, with 15 bases lying between them. The CDR3 here is CASRGAGEASPLHF. CDR3 coding DNA: TGTGCCAGCAGGGGGGCAGGGGAGGCTTCACCCCTCCACTTT.

This sequence joins TRBV5-4 and TRBJ1-5, with D perhaps TRBD1 (5 bases). Deletions cut 4 bases from V and 0 bases from J, with 14 bases between. Germline V lookup: CDR1 SGHNT, CDR2 YYREEE (reference sequence). CDR3 length: 16 residues. The CDR3 here is CASSVDGTASNQPQHF. The CDR3 DNA reads TGTGCCAGCAGCGTTGACGGGACCGCTAGCAATCAGCCCCAGCATTTT.

V gene TRBV5-1 combines with J gene TRBJ2-7; 10 nucleotides match TRBD1. The V and J ends lost 2 bases and 4 bases, in that order; junction bases with no gene match: 6. The CDR3 is 15 residues long. Germline V gene data show CDR1 as SGHRS and CDR2 as YFSETQ. The CDR3 sequence: CASSFRDRGGYEQYF. Here the CDR3 DNA reads TGCGCCAGCAGCTTCCGGGACAGGGGCGGATACGAGCAGTACTTC.

The gene calls are TRBV9 and TRBJ1-5; D perhaps matches TRBD1 (5 bases). The CDR3 consists of 15 residues. V was cut by 3 bases and J by 5 bases, with 15 bases left in between. Germline CDR1 is SGDLS and CDR2 is YYNGEE. The CDR3 protein is CASSATGGRDQPQHF. In DNA form, the CDR3 reads TGTGCCAGCAGCGCAACCGGGGGGAGGGATCAGCCCCAGCATTTT.

This rearrangement joins TRBV4-1 to TRBJ2-3, with TRBD2 matching over 14 bases. The germline V gene has CDR1 MGHRA and CDR2 YSYEKL. This CDR3 is 19 amino acids long. V trimming: 0 bases; J trimming: 4 bases; junction bases outside the gene matches: 9. Here the CDR3 DNA reads TGCGCCAGCAGCCAAGACCCTCCGAGACTAGCGGGGGGGGCAGATACGCAGTATTTT. Translating gives CASSQDPPRLAGGADTQYF.

The chain has TRBV30 and TRBJ1-2; weak D call: TRBD1 (5 bases). The CDR3 consists of 13 residues. CDR1 is GTSNPN and CDR2 is SVGIG in the germline V gene (reference sequence). V was pared by 5 bases and J by 7 bases, with 17 bases between. CDR3 loop: CAWDRDRPFGYTF. The CDR3 DNA reads as TGTGCCTGGGACCGGGACCGCCCTTTTGGCTACACCTTC.

The J gene is TRBJ1-3, the V gene TRBV30, with 7 bases lining up with TRBD1. Germline lookup yields CDR1 GTSNPN and CDR2 SVGIG (reference sequence). This CDR3 has 14 amino acids. V lost 2 bases and J lost 5; bases outside the gene matches: 6. CDR3 sequence: CAWSRGQERNTIYF. DNA of the CDR3: TGTGCCTGGAGTCGAGGACAGGAAAGAAACACCATATATTTT.

The chain joins TRBV7-3 to TRBJ2-7, with D possibly being TRBD2 (5 bases). Between the trimmed V and J ends, which lost 1 base and 7 bases, there was a span of 11 bases. CDR1 and CDR2 from the germline V gene are SGHTA and FQGTGA. CDR3 size: 13 residues. The DNA for the CDR3 is TGTGCCAGCAGCTTAAACGGCGGGTTAGAGCAGTACTTC. Its translation is CASSLNGGLEQYF. The full variable domain, with the rest looked up from reference TRBV7-3 and TRBJ2-7, is GAGVSQTPSNKVTEKGKYVELRCDPISGHTALYWYRQSLGQGPEFLIYFQGTGAADDSGLPNDRFFAVRPEGSVSTLKIQRTERGDSAVYLCASSLNGGLEQYFGPGTRLTVT.

V is TRBV30 and J is TRBJ2-5; 13 bases are a match to TRBD2. The CDR3 length is 15 residues. Trimming at V came to 4 bases and at J to 1 base, leaving 3 bases not matched to a gene. CDR1 is GTSNPN, CDR2 SVGIG, per germline (reference sequence). The CDR3, as DNA: TGTGCCTGGAAAGGGACTAGCGGGGTCCAAGAGACCCAGTACTTC. Residues: CAWKGTSGVQETQYF. Full variable domain (missing parts from reference TRBV30 and TRBJ2-5): SQTIHQWPATLVQPVGSPLSLECTVEGTSNPNLYWYRQAAGRGLQLLFYSVGIGQISSEVPQNLSASRPQDRQFILSSKKLLLSDSGFYLCAWKGTSGVQETQYFGPGTRLLVL.

This clone was found once. The chain links TRBV28 to TRBJ1-1; D gene unclear. The germline V gene has CDR1 MDHEN and CDR2 SYDVKM. V was clipped by 5 bases and J by 10 bases, with 14 bases between them. This CDR3 contains 12 residues. CDR3 region: CASSPVEVGAFF. The CDR3 DNA reads as TGTGCCAGCAGTCCCGTTGAGGTAGGAGCTTTCTTT.

V is TRBV28 and J is TRBJ2-2, with D possibly being TRBD2 (5 bases). The CDR3 contains 12 residues. Trimming stripped 4 bases from V and 6 bases from J, with 6 bases between. CDR1 and CDR2 (germline): MDHEN, SYDVKM. This CDR3 reads CASSWRPGELFF. In DNA form, the CDR3 reads TGTGCCAGCAGTTGGAGGCCCGGGGAGCTGTTTTTT.

This clone was counted once. V usage is TRBV11-2 and J usage is TRBJ1-2; D gene ambiguous. Trimming cost V 1 base and J 1 base, with 7 bases left between them. The CDR3 length is 14 residues. Per the germline V gene, CDR1 is SGHAT and CDR2 is FQNNGV. CDR3: CASSLGGINYGYTF. CDR3 coding DNA: TGTGCCAGCAGCTTAGGCGGGATTAACTATGGCTACACCTTC.

This clone was found a few times. The V gene is TRBV19, the J gene TRBJ1-6; TRBD1 matches 7 bases. The CDR3 is 14 residues long. CDR1 is LNHDA and CDR2 is SQIVND in the germline V gene (reference sequence). V shed 4 bases and J 7 bases; nucleotides not matched to a gene: 4. This chain's CDR3 is CASSRDSENSPLHF. The CDR3, as DNA: TGTGCCAGTAGTAGGGACAGCGAGAATTCACCCCTCCACTTT.

This chain links TRBV7-6 with TRBJ1-6, with D possibly matching TRBD1 (6 bases). The germline V gene encodes CDR1 SGHVS and CDR2 FNYEAQ. Trimming took off 4 bases at V and 6 bases at J, with 16 bases between the two ends. The CDR3 is made up of 16 amino acids. CDR3 in amino acids: CASSWGAPGANSPLHF. CDR3 sequence (DNA): TGTGCCAGCAGCTGGGGAGCTCCGGGGGCTAATTCACCCCTCCACTTT.

The chain carries TRBV4-1 and TRBJ1-4, with a possible D match to TRBD1 (6 bases). CDR1 MGHRA and CDR2 YSYEKL come from the germline V gene. Trimming left V 3 bases short and J 1 base short, with 6 bases between. The CDR3 contains 14 residues. The CDR3 DNA follows: TGCGCCAGCAGCCAGACAGGAACTAATGAAAAACTGTTTTTT. This gives the protein CASSQTGTNEKLFF.

The J gene is TRBJ2-5, the V gene TRBV19; weak D call: TRBD2 (5 bases). In germline, CDR1 is LNHDA, CDR2 SQIVND (reference sequence). The CDR3 has 12 amino acids. Trimming stripped 6 bases from V and 5 bases from J, with 10 bases between. The CDR3 loop reads CASSGVSETQYF. The CDR3 DNA follows: TGTGCCAGTAGCGGGGTTTCGGAGACCCAGTACTTC.

The rearrangement uses TRBV5-1 and TRBJ2-1, with 12 bases matching TRBD2. Trimming removed 2 bases from V and 4 bases from J; junction bases left unmatched: 1. The CDR3 spans 15 residues. Germline V gives CDR1 SGHRS, CDR2 YFSETQ. As DNA, the CDR3 is TGCGCCAGCAGCTTCGGACTAGCGGGGTACAATGAGCAGTTCTTC. The encoded protein is CASSFGLAGYNEQFF.

The DNA for the CDR3 is TGTGCCAGCAGCCCGCCCCGGCAGGGTAACTATGGCTACACCTTC. The encoded protein is CASSPPRQGNYGYTF. The chain joins TRBV5-4 to TRBJ1-2; tentatively, D is TRBD1 (5 bases). There are 15 residues in the CDR3. V lost 4 bases and J lost 1, with 14 bases in between. Germline values: CDR1 SGHNT, CDR2 YYREEE (reference sequence).

This clone came up once. This sequence joins TRBV4-1 and TRBJ1-3; D remains unclear. This CDR3 spans 17 amino acids. V was clipped by 1 base and J by 0 bases, with 13 bases between them. CDR1 MGHRA and CDR2 YSYEKL come from the germline V gene. The CDR3 nucleotides are TGCGCCAGCAGCCAAGGGTCGGCATACGGCTCTGGAAACACCATATATTTT. The encoded protein is CASSQGSAYGSGNTIYF.